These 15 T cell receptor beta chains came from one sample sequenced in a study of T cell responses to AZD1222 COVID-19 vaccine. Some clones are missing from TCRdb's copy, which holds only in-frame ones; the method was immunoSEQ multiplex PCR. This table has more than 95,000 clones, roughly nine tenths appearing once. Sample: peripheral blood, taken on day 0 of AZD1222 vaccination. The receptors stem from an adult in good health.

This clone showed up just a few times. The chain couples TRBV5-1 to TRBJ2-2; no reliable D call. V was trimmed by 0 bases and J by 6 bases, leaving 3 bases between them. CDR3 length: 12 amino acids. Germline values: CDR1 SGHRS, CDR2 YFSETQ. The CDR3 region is CASSLDAGELFF. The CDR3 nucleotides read TGCGCCAGCAGCTTGGATGCCGGGGAGCTGTTTTTT.

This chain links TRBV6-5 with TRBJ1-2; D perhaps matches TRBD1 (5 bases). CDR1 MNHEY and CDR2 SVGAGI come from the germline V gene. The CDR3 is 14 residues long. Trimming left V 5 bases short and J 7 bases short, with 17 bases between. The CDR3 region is CASSLTEGIGGYTF. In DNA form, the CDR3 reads TGTGCCAGCAGTCTCACTGAGGGGATTGGTGGCTACACCTTC.

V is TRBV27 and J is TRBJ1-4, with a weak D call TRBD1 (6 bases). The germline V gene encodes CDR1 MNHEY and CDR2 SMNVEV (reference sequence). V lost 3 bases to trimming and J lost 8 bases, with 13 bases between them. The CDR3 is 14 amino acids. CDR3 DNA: TGTGCCAGCAGTTTGAGGGGGGCGCGGGAAAAACTGTTTTTT. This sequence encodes CASSLRGAREKLFF.

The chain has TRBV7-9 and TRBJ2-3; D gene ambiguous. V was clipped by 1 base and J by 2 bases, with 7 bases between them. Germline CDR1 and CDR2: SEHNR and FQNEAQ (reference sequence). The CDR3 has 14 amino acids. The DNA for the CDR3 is TGTGCCAGCAGCTTAGATCGGTTCACAGATACGCAGTATTTT. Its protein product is CASSLDRFTDTQYF.

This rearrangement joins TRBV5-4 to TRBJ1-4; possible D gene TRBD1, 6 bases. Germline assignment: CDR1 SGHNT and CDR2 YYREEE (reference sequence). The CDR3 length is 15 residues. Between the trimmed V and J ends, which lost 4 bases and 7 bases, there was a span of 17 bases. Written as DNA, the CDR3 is TGTGCCAGCAGCCCAGGACAGAGGAGAGGTGAAAAACTGTTTTTT. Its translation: CASSPGQRRGEKLFF.

The CDR3 DNA is TGTGCCAGCAGCTTACCTGGGGGCCTCGGCTACACCTTC. Its protein product is CASSLPGGLGYTF. The chain recombines TRBV7-3 with TRBJ1-2; possibly TRBD1 for D (6 bases). The germline V gene encodes CDR1 SGHTA and CDR2 FQGTGA. Trimming removed 2 bases at V and 8 bases at J, with 12 bases between. This CDR3 spans 13 amino acids.

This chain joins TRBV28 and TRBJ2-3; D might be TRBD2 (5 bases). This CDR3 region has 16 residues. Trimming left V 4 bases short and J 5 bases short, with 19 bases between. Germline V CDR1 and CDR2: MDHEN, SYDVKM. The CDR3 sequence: CASSSPSAARVDTQYF. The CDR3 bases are TGTGCCAGCAGTTCCCCCTCAGCGGCCCGGGTAGATACGCAGTATTTT.

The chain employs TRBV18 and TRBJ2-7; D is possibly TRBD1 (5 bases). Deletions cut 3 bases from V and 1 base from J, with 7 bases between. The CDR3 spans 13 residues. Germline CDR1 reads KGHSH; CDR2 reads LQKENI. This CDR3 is CASSPGQSYEQYF. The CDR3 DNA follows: TGTGCCAGCTCACCCGGACAATCCTACGAGCAGTACTTC.

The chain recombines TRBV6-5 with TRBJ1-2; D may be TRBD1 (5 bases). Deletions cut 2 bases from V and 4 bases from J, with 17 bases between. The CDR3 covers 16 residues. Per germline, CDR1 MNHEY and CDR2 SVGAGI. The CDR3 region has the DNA TGTGCCAGCAGTTACGGGGCCCCCGCTGGAAGCTATGGCTACACCTTC. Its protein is CASSYGAPAGSYGYTF.

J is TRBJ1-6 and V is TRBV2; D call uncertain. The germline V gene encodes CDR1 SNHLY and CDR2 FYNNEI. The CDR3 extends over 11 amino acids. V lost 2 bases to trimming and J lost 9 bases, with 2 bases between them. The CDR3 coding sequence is TGTGCCAGCAGTGAATCTTCACCCCTCCACTTT. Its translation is CASSESSPLHF.

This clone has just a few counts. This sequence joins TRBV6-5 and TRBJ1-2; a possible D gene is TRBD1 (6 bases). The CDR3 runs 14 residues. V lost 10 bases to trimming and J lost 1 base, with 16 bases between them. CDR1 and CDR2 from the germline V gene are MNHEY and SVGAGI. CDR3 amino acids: CAISRQDVNYGYTF. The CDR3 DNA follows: TGTGCCATCTCCCGACAGGACGTTAACTATGGCTACACCTTC.

CDR3 loop: CATSRPMATEAFF. In nucleotides, the CDR3 is TGTGCCACCAGCAGACCAATGGCCACTGAAGCTTTCTTT. The gene calls are TRBV15 and TRBJ1-1; D is ambiguous. The CDR3 sequence is 13 residues long. Trimming shortened V by 2 bases and J by 4 bases, and 8 bases separated the two germline ends. Germline V gives CDR1 LNHNV, CDR2 YYDKDF (reference sequence).

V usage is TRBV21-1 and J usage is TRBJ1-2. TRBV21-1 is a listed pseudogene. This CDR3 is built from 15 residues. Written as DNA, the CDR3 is TGTGCCAGCAGCAAGCCCCCGGGCGCAGACTATGGCTACACCTTC. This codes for CASSKPPGADYGYTF.

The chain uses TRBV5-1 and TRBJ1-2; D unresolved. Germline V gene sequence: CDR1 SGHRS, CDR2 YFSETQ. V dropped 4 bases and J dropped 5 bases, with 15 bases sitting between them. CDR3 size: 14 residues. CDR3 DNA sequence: TGCGCCAGCAGCCCGGAGCTTACACGTTATGGCTACACCTTC. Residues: CASSPELTRYGYTF.

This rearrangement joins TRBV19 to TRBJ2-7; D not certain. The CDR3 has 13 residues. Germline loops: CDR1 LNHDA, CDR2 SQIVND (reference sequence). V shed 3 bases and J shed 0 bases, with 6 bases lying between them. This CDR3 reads CASSIASSYEQYF. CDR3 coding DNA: TGTGCCAGTAGTATCGCGAGCTCCTACGAGCAGTACTTC.